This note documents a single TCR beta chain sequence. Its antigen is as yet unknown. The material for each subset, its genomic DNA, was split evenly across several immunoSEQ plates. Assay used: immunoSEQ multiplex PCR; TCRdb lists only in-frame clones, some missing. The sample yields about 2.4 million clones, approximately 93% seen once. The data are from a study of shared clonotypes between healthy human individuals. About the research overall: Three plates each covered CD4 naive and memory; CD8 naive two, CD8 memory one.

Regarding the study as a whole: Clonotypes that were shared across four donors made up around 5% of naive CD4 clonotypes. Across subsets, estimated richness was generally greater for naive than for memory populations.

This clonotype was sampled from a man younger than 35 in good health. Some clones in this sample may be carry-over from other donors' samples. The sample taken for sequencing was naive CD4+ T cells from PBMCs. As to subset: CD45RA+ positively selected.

Written as DNA, the CDR3 is TGTGCCAGCAGCTCCCGACAGGGCGGCAATGAGCAGTTCTTC. Its protein product is CASSSRQGGNEQFF. The genes are TRBV13 and TRBJ2-1; 7 bases agree with TRBD1. Germline V gene data show CDR1 as PRHDT and CDR2 as FYEKMQ (reference sequence). Trimming cost V 4 bases and J 6 bases; bases outside gene matches: 6. This CDR3 has 14 residues.